This T cell receptor (beta chain) came from a study of graft-versus-host responses after intestinal transplantation. About the research overall: As for transplant type, recipients had multivisceral, liver-intestinal, or isolated intestinal grafts. All of the recipients had induction that used anti-thymocyte globulin, then tacrolimus and steroids for approximately 3 years. Whole-study findings and limits: GvH clones were found in recipient marrow; some appeared first in ileum or blood. Allografts of one patient group, those with graft-donor T cell macrochimerism, had high graft-versus-host to host-versus-graft clonal ratios.

CDR1 and CDR2 (germline): MGHRA, YSYEKL. The V gene lost 0 bases and the J gene lost 2 bases, with 14 bases spanning the gap. The CDR3 sequence is 17 residues long. Concerning this clone itself: The antigen is not known.

Clones were sequenced by immunoSEQ multiplex PCR, and TCRdb holds only the in-frame ones, with some missing. The repertoire holds some 11,000 clones, over 90% seen once, with roughly 20% in the top ten. This TCR derives from a human patient who received an intestinal transplant, so some T cells may come from the graft donor. Sequencing was performed on PBMCs, taken 109 to 110 days after intestinal transplant. The genes are TRBV4-1 and TRBJ1-5, with a tentative D call TRBD1 (6 bases). CDR3 loop: CASSQEAREGGNQPQHF. The CDR3 DNA reads as TGCGCCAGCAGCCAAGAAGCCAGGGAGGGGGGCAATCAGCCCCAGCATTTT.